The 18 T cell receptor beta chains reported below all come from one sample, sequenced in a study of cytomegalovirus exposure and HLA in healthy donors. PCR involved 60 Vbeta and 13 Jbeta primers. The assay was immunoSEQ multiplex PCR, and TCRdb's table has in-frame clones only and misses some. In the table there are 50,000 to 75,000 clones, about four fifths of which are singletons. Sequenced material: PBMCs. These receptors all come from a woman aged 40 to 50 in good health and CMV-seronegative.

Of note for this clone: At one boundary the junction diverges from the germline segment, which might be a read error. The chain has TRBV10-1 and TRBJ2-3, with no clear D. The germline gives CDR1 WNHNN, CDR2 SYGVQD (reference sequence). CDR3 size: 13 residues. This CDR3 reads CASSEAGTDTQYF. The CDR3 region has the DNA TGCGCCAGCAGTGAGGCTGGCACGGATACGCAGTATTTT.

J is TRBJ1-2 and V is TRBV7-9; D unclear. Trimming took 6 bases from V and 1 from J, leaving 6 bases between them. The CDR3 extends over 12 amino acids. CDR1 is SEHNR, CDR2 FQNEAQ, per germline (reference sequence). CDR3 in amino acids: CASRSGNYGYTF. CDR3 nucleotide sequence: TGTGCCAGCAGGTCGGGTAACTATGGCTACACCTTC.

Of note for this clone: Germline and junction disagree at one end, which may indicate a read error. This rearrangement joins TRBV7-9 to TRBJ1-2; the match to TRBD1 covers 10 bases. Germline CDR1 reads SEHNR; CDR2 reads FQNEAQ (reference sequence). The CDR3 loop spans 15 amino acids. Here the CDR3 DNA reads TGTTCCAGCAGCGATCGGGACAGGGGTTTGAATGGCTACACCTTC. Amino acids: CSSSDRDRGLNGYTF.

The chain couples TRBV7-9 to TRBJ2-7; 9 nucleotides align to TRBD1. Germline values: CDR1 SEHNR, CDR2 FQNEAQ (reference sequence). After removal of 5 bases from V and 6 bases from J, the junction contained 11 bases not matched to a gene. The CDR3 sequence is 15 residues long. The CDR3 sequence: CASSTYRGQTPEQYF. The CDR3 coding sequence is TGTGCCAGCAGCACCTACAGGGGGCAGACGCCCGAGCAGTACTTC.

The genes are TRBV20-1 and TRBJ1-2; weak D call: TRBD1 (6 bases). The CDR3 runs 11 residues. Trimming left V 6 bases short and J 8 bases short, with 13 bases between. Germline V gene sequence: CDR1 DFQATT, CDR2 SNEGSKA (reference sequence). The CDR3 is CSATHRVGYTF. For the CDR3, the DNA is TGCAGTGCAACACACAGGGTAGGCTACACCTTC.

CDR3 region: CASSLQGSPPYEQYF. The CDR3 nucleotides are TGTGCCAGCAGCTTGCAGGGCTCGCCACCCTACGAGCAGTACTTC. The chain carries TRBV5-6 and TRBJ2-7, with TRBD1 as a possible D gene (5 bases). The CDR3 spans 15 residues. Trimming cost V 1 base and J 2 bases, with 13 bases left between them. The germline V gene has CDR1 SGHDT and CDR2 YYEEEE.

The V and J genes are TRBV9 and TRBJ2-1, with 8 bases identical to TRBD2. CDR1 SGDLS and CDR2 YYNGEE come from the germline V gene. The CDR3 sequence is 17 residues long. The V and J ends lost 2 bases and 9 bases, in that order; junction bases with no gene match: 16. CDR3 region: CASSVHTGTSSDTEQFF. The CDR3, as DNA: TGTGCCAGCAGCGTTCATACCGGGACTAGTAGCGACACTGAGCAGTTCTTC. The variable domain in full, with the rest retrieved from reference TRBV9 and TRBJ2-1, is DSGVTQTPKHLITATGQRVTLRCSPRSGDLSVYWYQQSLDQGLQFLIQYYNGEERAKGNILERFSAQQFPDLHSELNLSSLELGDSALYFCASSVHTGTSSDTEQFFGPGTRLTVL.

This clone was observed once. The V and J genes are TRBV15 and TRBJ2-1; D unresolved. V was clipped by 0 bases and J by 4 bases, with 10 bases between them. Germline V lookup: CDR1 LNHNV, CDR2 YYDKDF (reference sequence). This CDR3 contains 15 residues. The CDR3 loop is CATSRDRNLYNEQFF. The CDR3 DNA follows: TGTGCCACCAGCAGAGACAGGAACCTTTACAATGAGCAGTTCTTC.

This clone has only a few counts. CDR3: CASSEESSGMYNEQFF. The CDR3 DNA reads as TGTGCCAGCAGTGAAGAGTCTAGCGGGATGTACAATGAGCAGTTCTTC. The V gene is TRBV6-1, the J gene TRBJ2-1, with 9 bases aligning to TRBD2. The germline gives CDR1 MNHNS, CDR2 SASEGT. The CDR3 has 16 amino acids. The junction had 5 bases not matched to a gene; V was cut back by 1 base and J by 4 bases.

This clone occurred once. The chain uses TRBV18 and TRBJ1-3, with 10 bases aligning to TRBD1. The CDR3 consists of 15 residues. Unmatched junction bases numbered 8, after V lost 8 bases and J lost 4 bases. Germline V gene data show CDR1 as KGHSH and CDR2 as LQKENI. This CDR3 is CASKTGTGDGNTIYF. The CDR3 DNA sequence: TGTGCCAGCAAGACCGGGACAGGGGACGGAAACACCATATATTTT.

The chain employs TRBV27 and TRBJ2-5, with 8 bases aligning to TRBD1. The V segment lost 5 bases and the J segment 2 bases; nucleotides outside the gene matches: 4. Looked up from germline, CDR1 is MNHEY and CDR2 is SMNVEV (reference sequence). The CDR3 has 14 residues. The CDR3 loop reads CASSPYRGQETQYF. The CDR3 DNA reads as TGTGCCAGCAGTCCCTACAGGGGGCAAGAGACCCAGTACTTC.

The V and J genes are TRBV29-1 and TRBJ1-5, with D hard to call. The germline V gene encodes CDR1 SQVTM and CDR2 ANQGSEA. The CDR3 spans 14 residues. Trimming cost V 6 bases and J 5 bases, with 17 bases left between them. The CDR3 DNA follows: TGCAGCGTCTCTATCGGCGGCTACGATCAGCCCCAGCATTTT. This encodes CSVSIGGYDQPQHF.

The CDR3: CASSLTPGGAFEQYF. The CDR3, as DNA: TGTGCCAGCAGCTTAACGCCAGGCGGGGCTTTCGAGCAGTACTTC. The V and J genes are TRBV11-2 and TRBJ2-7; TRBD2 might be the D (6 bases). The germline V gene has CDR1 SGHAT and CDR2 FQNNGV. Trimming stripped 2 bases from V and 6 bases from J, with 17 bases between. The CDR3 has 15 residues. Filled out from reference TRBV11-2 and TRBJ2-7, the complete variable domain reads EAGVAQSPRYKIIEKRQSVAFWCNPISGHATLYWYQQILGQGPKLLIQFQNNGVVDDSQLPKDRFSAERLKGVDSTLKIQPAKLEDSAVYLCASSLTPGGAFEQYFGPGTRLTVT.

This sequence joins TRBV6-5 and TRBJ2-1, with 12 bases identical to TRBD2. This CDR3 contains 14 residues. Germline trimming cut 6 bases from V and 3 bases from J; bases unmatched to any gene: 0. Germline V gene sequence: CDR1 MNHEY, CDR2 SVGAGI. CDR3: CASRGLAGYNEQFF. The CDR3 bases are TGTGCCAGCAGGGGACTAGCGGGCTACAATGAGCAGTTCTTC.

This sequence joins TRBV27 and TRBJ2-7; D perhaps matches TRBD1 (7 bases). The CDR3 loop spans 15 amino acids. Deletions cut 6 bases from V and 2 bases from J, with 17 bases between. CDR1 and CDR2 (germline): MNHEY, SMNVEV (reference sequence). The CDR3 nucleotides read TGTGCCAGCAGACCGTCGGGGGACAGAACCTACGAGCAGTACTTC. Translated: CASRPSGDRTYEQYF.

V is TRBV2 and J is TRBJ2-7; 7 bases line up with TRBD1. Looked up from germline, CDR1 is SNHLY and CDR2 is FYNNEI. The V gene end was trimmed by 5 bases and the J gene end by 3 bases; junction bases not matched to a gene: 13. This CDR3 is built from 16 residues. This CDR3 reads CASSPRDSIPYYEQYF. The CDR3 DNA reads TGTGCCAGCAGTCCCAGGGACAGCATCCCCTACTACGAGCAGTACTTC.

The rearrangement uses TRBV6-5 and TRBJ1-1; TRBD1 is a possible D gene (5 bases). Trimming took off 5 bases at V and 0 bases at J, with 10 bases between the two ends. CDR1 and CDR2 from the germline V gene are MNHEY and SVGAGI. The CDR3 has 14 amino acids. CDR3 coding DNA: TGTGCCAGCAGTAACGGACAACTGAACACTGAAGCTTTCTTT. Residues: CASSNGQLNTEAFF.

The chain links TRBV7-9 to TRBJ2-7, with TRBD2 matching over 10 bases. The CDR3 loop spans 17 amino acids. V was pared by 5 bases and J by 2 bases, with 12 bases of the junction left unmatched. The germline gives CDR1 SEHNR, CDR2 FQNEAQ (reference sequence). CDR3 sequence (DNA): TGTGCCAGCAGCCCTCCCTGGGTCACTAGCGGGACCTACGAGCAGTACTTC. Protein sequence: CASSPPWVTSGTYEQYF.